This record concerns one TCR beta chain sequence. What it recognizes is unknown. Sample treatment: approximately nine-day PBMC culture with coronavirus spike peptide pools or control peptides (ViraFEST assay). The culture of more than 1.5 million PBMCs per well included roughly 10 IU/ml IL-2 and about 10 ug/ml peptide pools. Germline V gene lookup returns CDR1 SGHAT and CDR2 FQNNGV. CDR3 length: 13 amino acids. The junction had 4 bases not matched to a gene; V was cut back by 5 bases and J by 6 bases. The sample is drawn from a study of vaccination and CD4 T cells after COVID-19. The Oncomine TCR Beta short-read assay sequenced DNA from cultured CD4+ T cells. Investigators obtained genomic DNA by extraction from cultured CD4+ T cells. TCRdb called the PCR reads again in MiXCR, with one record for every CDR3 protein. The table shows 13,000 to 15,000 distinct CDR3 sequences, with approximately 55% occurring only once.

This clonotype was sampled from a human donor who had recovered from COVID-19. Here the sequenced sample was CD4+ T cells from blood, cultured in vitro, taken before SARS-CoV-2 vaccination. The chain has TRBV11-2 and TRBJ1-2; 9 nucleotides align to TRBD1. CDR3 amino acids: CASSLGQGNGYTF. The CDR3 DNA reads as TGTGCCAGCAGCCTTGGACAGGGGAATGGCTACACCTTC. Filled out from reference TRBV11-2 and TRBJ1-2, the complete variable domain reads EAGVAQSPRYKIIEKRQSVAFWCNPISGHATLYWYQQILGQGPKLLIQFQNNGVVDDSQLPKDRFSAERLKGVDSTLKIQPAKLEDSAVYLCASSLGQGNGYTFGSGTRLTVV.